The sequence of this T cell receptor beta chain was determined in a study of Ad26.COV2.S vaccination and SARS-CoV-2 variants. Background on the study: Trial arm assignment for the donor was COV1001 Ad26.COV2.S. Ad26.COV2.S shots went into the muscle once or twice, 56 days apart. Overall study results and limits: Placebo recipients trailed vaccine recipients in spike-specific TCR breadth.

For this clone: Its target is not known.

Regarding treatment: around 19 received Ad26.COV2.S at low or high dose, single or two shots; about 5 received placebo; per-sample allocation not given. Sample collection was performed on day 63 after the first vaccine or placebo injection. Participants' vaccine, an Ad26 vector, delivered Wuhan-strain SARS-CoV-2 spike. Trimming stripped 6 bases from V and 1 base from J, with 13 bases between. Germline V lookup: CDR1 LNHDA, CDR2 SQIVND (reference sequence). This CDR3 has 14 amino acids. Sequenced by immunoSEQ multiplex PCR; TCRdb stores in-frame clones only, minus some. The sample has about 390,000 clones, about 85% seen once.

The sample was peripheral blood, taken in a trial of Ad26.COV2.S vaccine versus placebo. The gene calls are TRBV19 and TRBJ2-7, with TRBD2 as a possible D gene (5 bases). This receptor was taken from a person between 18 and 59 years old who received the Ad26.COV2.S COVID-19 vaccine or a placebo. This CDR3 is CASRRSAGSYEQYF. For the CDR3, the DNA is TGTGCCAGTAGACGGAGCGCGGGTTCCTACGAGCAGTACTTC.